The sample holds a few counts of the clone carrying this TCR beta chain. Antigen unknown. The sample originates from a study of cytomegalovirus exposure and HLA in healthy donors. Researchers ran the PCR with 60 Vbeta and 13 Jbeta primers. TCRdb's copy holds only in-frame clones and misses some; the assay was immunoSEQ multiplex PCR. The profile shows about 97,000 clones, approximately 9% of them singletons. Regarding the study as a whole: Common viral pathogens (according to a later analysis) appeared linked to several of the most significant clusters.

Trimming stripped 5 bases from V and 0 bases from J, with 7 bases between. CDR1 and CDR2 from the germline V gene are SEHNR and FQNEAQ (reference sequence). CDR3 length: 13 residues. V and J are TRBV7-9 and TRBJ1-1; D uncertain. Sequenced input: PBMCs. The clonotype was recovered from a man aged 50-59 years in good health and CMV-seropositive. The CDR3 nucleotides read TGTGCCAGCAGCCGGGGAGTGAACACTGAAGCTTTCTTT. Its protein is CASSRGVNTEAFF.